This section outlines one T cell receptor beta chain sequence together with its context. The antigen it binds to is not known. The junction departs from the called germline gene at one end, perhaps through a read error. Whole blood was collected in K2EDTA tubes by collaborating institutions according to the institutions' own protocols. Collaborator samples were shipped for TCRbeta analysis as frozen whole blood, isolated PBMCs, or DNA extracted from either sample type. The immunoSEQ Assay, a bias-controlled multiplex PCR, was used to amplify TCRbeta CDR3 regions from genomic DNA. As for the original processing: The number of nucleated cells in each sample was estimated by amplification of reference gene primers within the assay. Sequence reads were collapsed and filtered to measure the absolute abundance of every unique TCRbeta CDR3 rearrangement. For each sample, productive Simpson clonality was calculated as the square root of Simpson's diversity index across productive rearrangements. Sourced from immuneACCESS, this table was stored by TCRdb with only in-frame sequences that have V and J called. A share of the clones is absent; for the studies checked, an unresolved V gene accounts for under half, and the remainder has no known explanation. V and J calls and clone size come straight from that table; D and trimming were deduced from the DNA. Across this sample there are 45,000 to 50,000 clones, with more than 70% seen only once. The leading ten clones occupy around a tenth of the sample.

The data originate from a study of blood T cell repertoires in COVID-19 (dated by TCRdb to the early 2020s). Regarding the complete study: Collaborator samples came from the United States, Italy and Spain and covered acute and convalescent phases of COVID-19. The prospective study material was composed of cDNA or gDNA derived from T cells, B-cell-depleted T cells, or PBMCs. Deeply sampled blood TCRbeta repertoires from subjects exposed to, actively infected with, or recovered from COVID-19 were included in the dataset. The repertoires were made available in a free public database intended to serve as a resource for research on the immune response to SARS-CoV-2. The samples were drawn from two sources: the first 160 participants of the ongoing ImmuneRACE study, and 1,200 or so subjects contributed by 6 global collaborators. The sample metadata nearly always contained a de-identified subject ID, COVID-19 status, age in years and sex. Where available, HLA class I and class II types were obtained from metadata supplied by the sample provider rather than from assay-based typing.

Broader findings and caveats from the paper: The amount of clinical and demographic metadata varied by source and participant and was provided uncurated.

From cysteine to phenylalanine, the CDR3 is 12 amino acids long. Left in the record is the CDR3 DNA by itself, 36 bases read in frame from the first base. Based on the germline V gene (reference sequence), the CDR1 and CDR2 sequences are SEHNR and FQNEAQ. The clonotype comes from a man over 45 with active COVID-19. The chain couples TRBV7-9 to TRBJ2-5; tentative D gene TRBD1, with 5 bases matching. The sequenced sample was peripheral blood. The bases are TGTGCCAGCAGCTTAGATAGGGGCGAGATTGACTTC. Its translation is CASSLDRGEIDF.